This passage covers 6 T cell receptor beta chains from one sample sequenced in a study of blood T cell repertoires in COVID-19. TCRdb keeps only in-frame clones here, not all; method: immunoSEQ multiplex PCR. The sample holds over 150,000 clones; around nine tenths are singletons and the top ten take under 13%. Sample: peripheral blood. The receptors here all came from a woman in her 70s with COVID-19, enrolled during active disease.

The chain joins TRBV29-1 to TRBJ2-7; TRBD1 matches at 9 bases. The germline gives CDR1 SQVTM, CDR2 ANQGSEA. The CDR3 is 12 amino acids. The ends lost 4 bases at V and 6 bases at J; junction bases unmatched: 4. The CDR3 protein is CSVVGTGSEQYF. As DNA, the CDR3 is TGCAGCGTTGTGGGGACAGGGAGCGAGCAGTACTTC.

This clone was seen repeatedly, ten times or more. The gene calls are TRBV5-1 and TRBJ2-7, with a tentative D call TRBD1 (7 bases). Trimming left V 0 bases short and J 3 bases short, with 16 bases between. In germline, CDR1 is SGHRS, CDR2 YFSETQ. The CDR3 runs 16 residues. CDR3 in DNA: TGCGCCAGCAGCTTGGTGCGGGACAGTCTCAACTACGAGCAGTACTTC. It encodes CASSLVRDSLNYEQYF.

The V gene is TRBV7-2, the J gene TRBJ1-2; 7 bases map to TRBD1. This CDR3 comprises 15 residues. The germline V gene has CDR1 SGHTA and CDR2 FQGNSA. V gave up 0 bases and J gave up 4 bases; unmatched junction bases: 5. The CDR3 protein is CASSLAGGAIYGYTF. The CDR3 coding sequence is TGTGCCAGCAGCTTAGCAGGGGGCGCGATCTATGGCTACACCTTC.

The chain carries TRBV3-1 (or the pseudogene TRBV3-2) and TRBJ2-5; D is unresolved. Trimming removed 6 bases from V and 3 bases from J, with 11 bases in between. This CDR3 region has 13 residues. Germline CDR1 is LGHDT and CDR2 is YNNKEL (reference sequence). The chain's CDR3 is CASRTDSKETQYF. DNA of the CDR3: TGTGCCAGCAGAACTGACTCAAAAGAGACCCAGTACTTC.

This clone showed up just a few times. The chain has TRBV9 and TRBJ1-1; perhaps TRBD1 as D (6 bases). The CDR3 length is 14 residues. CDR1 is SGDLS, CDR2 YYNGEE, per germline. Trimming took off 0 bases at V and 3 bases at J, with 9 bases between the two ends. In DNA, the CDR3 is TGTGCCAGCAGCGTAGCTTACAGGGACACTGAAGCTTTCTTT. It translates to CASSVAYRDTEAFF.

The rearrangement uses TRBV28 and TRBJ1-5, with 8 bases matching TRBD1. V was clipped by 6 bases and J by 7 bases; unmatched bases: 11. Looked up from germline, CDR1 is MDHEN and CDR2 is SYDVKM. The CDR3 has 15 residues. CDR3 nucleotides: TGTGCCAGCAGACCCCGGACAGGGAACAGGCAGCCCCAGCATTTT. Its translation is CASRPRTGNRQPQHF.